Listed here are 30 T cell receptor beta chains from one sample, sequenced in a study of T cells expressing NK-cell markers. TCRdb reworked the 5' RACE reads into one entry per CDR3 protein, no DNA. The sample includes some 450,000 distinct CDR3 sequences. Sequencing was done on a sample of blood T cells: a sorted CD56 or NKG2C T cell subset, CD4+ or CD8+ T cells, or bulk PBMC T cells (not recorded which). Receptors were obtained from a woman between 18 and 70 years old in good health.

This chain connects TRBV7-9 to TRBJ2-5; the D gene TCRdb calls, TRBD1, cannot be checked with no DNA. Germline V gives CDR1 SEHNR, CDR2 FQNEAQ (reference sequence). CDR3 size: 14 residues. CDR3 region: CASSLRGLSETQYF.

The rearrangement links TRBV4-2 to TRBJ1-5; with no DNA, the TCRdb D assignment of TRBD1 cannot be verified. CDR1 is LGHNA, CDR2 YNFKEQ, per germline. This CDR3 spans 18 amino acids. The CDR3 sequence: CASSQVVQAPGYGQPQHF.

The rearrangement links TRBV11-2 to TRBJ2-1. This CDR3 is 13 amino acids long. CDR1 is SGHAT and CDR2 is FQNNGV in the germline V gene. The CDR3 here is CASSKLEGNEQFF.

Here the CDR3 reads CATSRVDRVAGELFF. V is TRBV15 and J is TRBJ2-2; the D call from TCRdb, TRBD1, cannot be confirmed without DNA. Germline loops: CDR1 LNHNV, CDR2 YYDKDF (reference sequence). The CDR3 is 15 residues long.

The chain is built from TRBV20-1 and TRBJ2-1; the TCRdb call, TRBD2, lacks DNA for checking. CDR3 length equals 16 residues. CDR1 is DFQATT, CDR2 SNEGSKA, per germline (reference sequence). This chain's CDR3 is CSAKLRGARSYNEQFF.

V and J are TRBV7-9 and TRBJ2-5; lacking DNA, the TRBD2 call made by TCRdb goes unchecked. The CDR3 covers 14 residues. Germline CDR1 SEHNR, CDR2 FQNEAQ (reference sequence). CDR3 residues: CASSAGGGEETQYF.

This chain links TRBV14 with TRBJ1-1. This CDR3 region has 15 residues. Germline V gene data show CDR1 as SGHDN and CDR2 as FVKESK. CDR3 loop: CASSPRLGSSTEAFF.

The chain links TRBV19 to TRBJ1-5; TCRdb's D call, TRBD1, is unchecked because there is no DNA. The germline gives CDR1 LNHDA, CDR2 SQIVND (reference sequence). The CDR3 length is 15 residues. The CDR3 region is CASSETGQRNQPQHF.

The J gene is TRBJ1-1, the V gene TRBV12-3 or TRBV12-4; the TCRdb call, TRBD1, lacks DNA for checking. The CDR3 consists of 15 residues. This CDR3 is CASSPLGGGGTEAFF.

The chain employs TRBV5-6 and TRBJ2-4; lacking DNA, the TRBD1 call made by TCRdb goes unchecked. The V gene's germline CDR1 is SGHDT and CDR2 YYEEEE. The CDR3 consists of 12 residues. CDR3 protein: CASSPRSNIQYF.

The chain links TRBV5-5 to TRBJ2-5; there is no DNA to check the TCRdb D call of TRBD1. Germline values: CDR1 SGHKS, CDR2 YYEKEE (reference sequence). This CDR3 contains 15 residues. CDR3 amino acids: CASSYRDRGTETQYF.

The rearrangement links TRBV30 to TRBJ2-3; the D call from TCRdb, TRBD2, cannot be confirmed without DNA. The CDR3 has 16 amino acids. Per the germline V gene, CDR1 is GTSNPN and CDR2 is SVGIG (reference sequence). The chain's CDR3 is CAWDTLIDSTSLTQYF.

J is TRBJ2-1 and V is TRBV29-1; TCRdb names TRBD1, which stays unverified in the absence of DNA. The CDR3 runs 14 residues. Per germline, CDR1 SQVTM and CDR2 ANQGSEA. The CDR3: CSHRTELGYNEQFF.

The rearrangement links TRBV6-6 to TRBJ2-1; TCRdb's D call, TRBD2, is unchecked because there is no DNA. The CDR3 loop spans 13 amino acids. Germline V CDR1 and CDR2: MNHNY, SVGAGI (reference sequence). The CDR3 is CAGSGGVYNEQFF.

The chain carries TRBV4-1 and TRBJ1-1; with no DNA, the TCRdb D assignment of TRBD1 cannot be verified. CDR1 is MGHRA and CDR2 is YSYEKL in the germline V gene. The CDR3 spans 13 residues. The CDR3 here is CASSQGTGTGAFF.

The CDR3 here is CASRIKDEKLFF. This chain joins TRBV18 and TRBJ1-4. CDR3 length equals 12 residues. CDR1 is KGHSH, CDR2 LQKENI, per germline.

This chain joins TRBV20-1 and TRBJ1-2. Germline lookup yields CDR1 DFQATT and CDR2 SNEGSKA (reference sequence). The CDR3 length is 14 residues. This chain's CDR3 is CSARDVDSNYGYTF.

This chain connects TRBV11-2 to TRBJ2-1; there is no DNA to check the TCRdb D call of TRBD2. CDR1 is SGHAT, CDR2 FQNNGV, per germline. The CDR3 is 19 amino acids. The CDR3 spells CASSLRGTTVGGSYNEQFF.

The CDR3 protein is CASSQDLMSSGGDTQYF. V gene TRBV3-1 combines with J gene TRBJ2-3; no DNA is available, so the TRBD2 call from TCRdb remains unchecked. The CDR3 has 17 amino acids. In germline, CDR1 is LGHDT, CDR2 YNNKEL (reference sequence).

CDR3: CATSKLNREWENNEQFF. J is TRBJ2-1 and V is TRBV15; the D call from TCRdb, TRBD1, cannot be confirmed without DNA. The CDR3 totals 17 residues. Germline assignment: CDR1 LNHNV and CDR2 YYDKDF (reference sequence).

This chain links TRBV7-2 with TRBJ2-3; TCRdb's D gene call, TRBD1, goes unchecked for lack of DNA. This CDR3 region has 14 residues. Germline values: CDR1 SGHTA, CDR2 FQGNSA. CDR3 in amino acids: CASSLAQGTGGQYF.

The chain employs TRBV27 and TRBJ1-1. The CDR3 is 14 residues long. Germline V gene sequence: CDR1 MNHEY, CDR2 SMNVEV (reference sequence). CDR3 sequence reads: CASSPHGGGTEAFF.

The V gene is TRBV7-8, the J gene TRBJ2-6. The CDR3 covers 15 residues. From germline, CDR1 is SGHVS and CDR2 FQNEAQ. CDR3 region: CASQARLSGANVLTF.

This chain connects TRBV5-1 to TRBJ2-7; TCRdb lists TRBD2, though no DNA is available to test this call. Germline CDR1 SGHRS, CDR2 YFSETQ. This CDR3 is built from 17 residues. The CDR3 loop reads CASSTGTSGRGPYEQYF.

The genes are TRBV5-1 and TRBJ2-3; TCRdb outputs TRBD1, but without DNA this stays unchecked. The germline V gene has CDR1 SGHRS and CDR2 YFSETQ. CDR3 length: 14 residues. This chain's CDR3 is CASHTQGGTDTRYF.

The chain carries TRBV30 and TRBJ2-3; TCRdb returns TRBD1, unconfirmable since there is no DNA. The CDR3 sequence is 15 residues long. The germline CDR1 and CDR2 sequences are GTSNPN and SVGIG (reference sequence). The CDR3 spells CAWAPGTFFTDTQYF.

V usage is TRBV28 and J usage is TRBJ2-5. This CDR3 has 14 residues. Germline V gene data show CDR1 as MDHEN and CDR2 as SYDVKM. The CDR3 region is CASSLGGNQETQYF. The full variable domain, in which reference TRBV28 and TRBJ2-5 provide the parts outside the CDR3, is DVKVTQSSRYLVKRTGEKVFLECVQDMDHENMFWYRQDPGLGLRLIYFSYDVKMKEKGDIPEGYSVSREKKERFSLILESASTNQTSMYLCASSLGGNQETQYFGPGTRLLVL.

The V and J genes are TRBV25-1 and TRBJ2-3; the TRBD2 assignment by TCRdb is unverifiable without DNA. This CDR3 is 15 amino acids long. Germline-derived CDR1 and CDR2 are MGHDK and SYGVNS. This CDR3 reads CASSLGTGDTDTQYF. The variable domain in full, with the rest retrieved from reference TRBV25-1 and TRBJ2-3, is EADIYQTPRYLVIGTGKKITLECSQTMGHDKMYWYQQDPGMELHLIHYSYGVNSTEKGDLSSESTVSRIRTEHFPLTLESARPSHTSQYLCASSLGTGDTDTQYFGPGTRLTVL.

J is TRBJ2-7 and V is TRBV12-3 or TRBV12-4; as DNA is missing, the TRBD1 call by TCRdb cannot be tested. This CDR3 spans 12 amino acids. This CDR3 is CASSSNRAEQYF.

CDR3 amino acids: CASSRPGGKADTQYF. The chain couples TRBV28 to TRBJ2-3; TCRdb's assignment of TRBD1 cannot be checked, as there is no DNA. The CDR3 contains 15 residues. From germline, CDR1 is MDHEN and CDR2 SYDVKM.